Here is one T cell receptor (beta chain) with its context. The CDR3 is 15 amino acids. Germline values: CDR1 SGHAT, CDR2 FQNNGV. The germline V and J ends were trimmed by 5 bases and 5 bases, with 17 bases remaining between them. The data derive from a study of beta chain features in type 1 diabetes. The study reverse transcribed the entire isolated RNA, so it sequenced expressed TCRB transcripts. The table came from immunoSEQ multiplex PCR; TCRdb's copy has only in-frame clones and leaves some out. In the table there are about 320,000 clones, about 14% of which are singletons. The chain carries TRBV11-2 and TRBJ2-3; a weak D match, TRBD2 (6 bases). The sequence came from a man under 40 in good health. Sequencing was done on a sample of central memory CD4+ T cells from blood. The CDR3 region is CASSPARGLVDTQYF. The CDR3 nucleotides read TGTGCCAGCAGCCCCGCCCGGGGGTTAGTAGATACGCAGTATTTT. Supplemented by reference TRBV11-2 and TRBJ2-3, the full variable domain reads EAGVAQSPRYKIIEKRQSVAFWCNPISGHATLYWYQQILGQGPKLLIQFQNNGVVDDSQLPKDRFSAERLKGVDSTLKIQPAKLEDSAVYLCASSPARGLVDTQYFGPGTRLTVL.